The table lists the clone carrying this T cell receptor beta chain with many counts. The antigen is not known. TCRdb recomputed calls from the RT-PCR reads with MiXCR, one row per CDR3 protein. This table holds under 550,000 distinct CDR3 sequences, approximately 7.3% found once. The source of the sample is a study of response to subunit inactivated influenza vaccine. Study-level findings and limits: Few additional T cells are recruited per seasonal influenza vaccination, authors suggested.

CDR3 length: 17 amino acids. The ends lost 3 bases at V and 10 bases at J; junction bases unmatched: 13. This receptor was obtained from a man in his fifties or sixties who received an inactivated influenza vaccine. This sequence joins TRBV12-3 or TRBV12-4 and TRBJ2-1; 12 bases map to TRBD2. The sequencing here drew on PBMCs from blood, taken 23 to 25 months after vaccination. The CDR3 protein is CASSFGAVLAGGYEQFF. The DNA of the CDR3 is TGTGCCAGCAGTTTTGGGGCTGTACTAGCGGGAGGATACGAGCAGTTCTTC.